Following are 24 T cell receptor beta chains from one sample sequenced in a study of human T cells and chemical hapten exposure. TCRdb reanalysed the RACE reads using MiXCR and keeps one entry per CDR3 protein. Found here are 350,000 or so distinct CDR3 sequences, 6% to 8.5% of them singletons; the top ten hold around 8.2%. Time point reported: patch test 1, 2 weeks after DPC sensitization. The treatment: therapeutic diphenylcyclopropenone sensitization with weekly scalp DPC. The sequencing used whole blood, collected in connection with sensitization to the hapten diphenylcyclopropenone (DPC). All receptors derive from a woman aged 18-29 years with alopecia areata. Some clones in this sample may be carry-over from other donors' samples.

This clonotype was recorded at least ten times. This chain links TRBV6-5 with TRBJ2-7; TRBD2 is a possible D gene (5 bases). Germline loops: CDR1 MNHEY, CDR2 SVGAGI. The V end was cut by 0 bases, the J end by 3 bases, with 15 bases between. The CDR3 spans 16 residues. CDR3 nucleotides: TGTGCCAGCAGTTACTCGAAGGGAGCCCTGGGCTACGAGCAGTACTTC. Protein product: CASSYSKGALGYEQYF.

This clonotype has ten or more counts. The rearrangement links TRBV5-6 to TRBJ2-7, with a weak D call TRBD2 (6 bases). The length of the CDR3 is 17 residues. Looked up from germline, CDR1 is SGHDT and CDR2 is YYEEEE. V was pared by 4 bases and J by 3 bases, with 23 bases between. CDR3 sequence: CASSPFSGGALIYEQYF. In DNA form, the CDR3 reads TGTGCCAGCAGCCCTTTTTCCGGAGGGGCGCTGATCTACGAGCAGTACTTC.

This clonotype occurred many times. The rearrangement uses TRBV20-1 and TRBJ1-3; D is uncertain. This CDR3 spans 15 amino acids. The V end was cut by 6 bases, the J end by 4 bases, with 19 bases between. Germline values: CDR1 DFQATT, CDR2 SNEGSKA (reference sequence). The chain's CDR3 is CSATSDTREGNTIYF. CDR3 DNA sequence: TGCAGTGCCACTAGTGATACAAGAGAGGGAAACACCATATATTTT.

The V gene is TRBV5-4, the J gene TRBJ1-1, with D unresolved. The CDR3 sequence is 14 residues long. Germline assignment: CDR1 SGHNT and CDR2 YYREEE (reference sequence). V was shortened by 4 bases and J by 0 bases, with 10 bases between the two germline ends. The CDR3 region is CASSRLALNTEAFF. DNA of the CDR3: TGTGCCAGCAGCCGGTTGGCTTTGAACACTGAAGCTTTCTTT.

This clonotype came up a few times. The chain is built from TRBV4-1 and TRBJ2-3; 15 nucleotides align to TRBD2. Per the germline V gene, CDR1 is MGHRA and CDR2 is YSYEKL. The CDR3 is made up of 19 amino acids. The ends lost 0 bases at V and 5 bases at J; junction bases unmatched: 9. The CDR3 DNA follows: TGCGCCAGCAGCCAAGATCGGACTAGCGGGGGGGCGGGAAGAGATACGCAGTATTTT. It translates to CASSQDRTSGGAGRDTQYF.

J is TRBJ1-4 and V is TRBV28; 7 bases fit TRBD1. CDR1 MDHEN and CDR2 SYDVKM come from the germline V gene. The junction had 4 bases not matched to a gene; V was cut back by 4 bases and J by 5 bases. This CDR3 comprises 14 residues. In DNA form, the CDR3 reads TGTGCCAGCAGTTCTGGGGGACAGAATGAAAAACTGTTTTTT. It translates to CASSSGGQNEKLFF.

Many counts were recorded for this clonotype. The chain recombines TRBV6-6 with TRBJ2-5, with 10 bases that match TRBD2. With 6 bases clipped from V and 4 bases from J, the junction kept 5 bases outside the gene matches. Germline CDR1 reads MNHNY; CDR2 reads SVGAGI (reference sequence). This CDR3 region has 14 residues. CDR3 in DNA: TGTGCCAGCAGCACTAGCGGGGAGGGAGAGACCCAGTACTTC. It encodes CASSTSGEGETQYF.

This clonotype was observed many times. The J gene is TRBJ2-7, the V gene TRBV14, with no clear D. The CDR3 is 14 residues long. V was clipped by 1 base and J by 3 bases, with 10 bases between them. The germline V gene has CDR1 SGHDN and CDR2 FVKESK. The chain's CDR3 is CASSQGFAFYEQYF. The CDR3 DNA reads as TGTGCCAGCAGCCAAGGATTCGCCTTCTACGAGCAGTACTTC.

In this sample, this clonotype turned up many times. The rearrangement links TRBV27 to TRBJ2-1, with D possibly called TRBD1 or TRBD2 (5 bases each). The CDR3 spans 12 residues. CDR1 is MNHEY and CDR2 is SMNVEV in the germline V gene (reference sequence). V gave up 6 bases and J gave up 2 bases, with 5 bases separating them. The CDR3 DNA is TGTGCCAGCAGGGGGGCCTACAATGAGCAGTTCTTC. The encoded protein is CASRGAYNEQFF.

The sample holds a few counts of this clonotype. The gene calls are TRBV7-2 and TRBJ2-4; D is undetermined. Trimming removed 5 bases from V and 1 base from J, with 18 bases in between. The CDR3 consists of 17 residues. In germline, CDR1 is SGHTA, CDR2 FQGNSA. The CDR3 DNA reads TGTGCCAGCAGCCCCGGACCGGGCGCCCTTGCCAAAAACATTCAGTACTTC. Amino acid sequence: CASSPGPGALAKNIQYF. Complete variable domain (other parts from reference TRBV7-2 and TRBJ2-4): GAGVSQSPSNKVTEKGKDVELRCDPISGHTALYWYRQSLGQGLEFLIYFQGNSAPDKSGLPSDRFSAERTGGSVSTLTIQRTQQEDSAVYLCASSPGPGALAKNIQYFGAGTRLSVL.

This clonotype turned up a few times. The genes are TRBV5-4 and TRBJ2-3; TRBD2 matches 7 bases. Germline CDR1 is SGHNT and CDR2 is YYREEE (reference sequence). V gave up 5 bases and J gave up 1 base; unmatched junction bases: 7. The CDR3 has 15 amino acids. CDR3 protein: CASRDGREGTDTQYF. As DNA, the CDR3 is TGTGCCAGCAGGGACGGACGGGAGGGCACAGATACGCAGTATTTT.

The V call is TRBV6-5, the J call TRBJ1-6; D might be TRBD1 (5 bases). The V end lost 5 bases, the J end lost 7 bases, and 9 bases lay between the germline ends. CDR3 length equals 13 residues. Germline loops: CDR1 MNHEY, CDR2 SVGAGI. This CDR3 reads CASSRDPNSPLHF. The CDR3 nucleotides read TGTGCCAGCAGTCGGGACCCGAATTCACCCCTCCACTTT.

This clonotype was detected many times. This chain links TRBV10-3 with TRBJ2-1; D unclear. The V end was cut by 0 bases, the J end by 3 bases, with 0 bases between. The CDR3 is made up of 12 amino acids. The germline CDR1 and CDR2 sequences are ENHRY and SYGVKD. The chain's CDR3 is CAISESYNEQFF. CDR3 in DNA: TGTGCCATCAGTGAGTCCTACAATGAGCAGTTCTTC.

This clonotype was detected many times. The CDR3 sequence is CATNRGGNYNEQFF. As DNA, the CDR3 is TGTGCCACAAACCGAGGGGGGAATTACAATGAGCAGTTCTTC. The chain links TRBV12-3 or TRBV12-4 to TRBJ2-1, with D tentatively TRBD1 or TRBD2 (6 bases each). V was pared by 10 bases and J by 4 bases, with 17 bases between. CDR3 size: 14 residues.

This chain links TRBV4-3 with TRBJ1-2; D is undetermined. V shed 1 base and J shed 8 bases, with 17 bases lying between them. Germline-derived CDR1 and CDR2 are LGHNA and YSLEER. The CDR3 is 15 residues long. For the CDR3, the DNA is TGCGCCAGCAGCCAAGTCGCGAAGAGGCCCGAGGGCTACACCTTC. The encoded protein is CASSQVAKRPEGYTF.

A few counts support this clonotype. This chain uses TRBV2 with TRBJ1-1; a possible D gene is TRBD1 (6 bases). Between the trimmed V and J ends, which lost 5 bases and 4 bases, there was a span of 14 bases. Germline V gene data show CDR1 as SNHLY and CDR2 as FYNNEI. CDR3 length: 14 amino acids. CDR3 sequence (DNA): TGTGCCAGCAGTACAGGGCGGGGGGCCACTGAAGCTTTCTTT. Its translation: CASSTGRGATEAFF.

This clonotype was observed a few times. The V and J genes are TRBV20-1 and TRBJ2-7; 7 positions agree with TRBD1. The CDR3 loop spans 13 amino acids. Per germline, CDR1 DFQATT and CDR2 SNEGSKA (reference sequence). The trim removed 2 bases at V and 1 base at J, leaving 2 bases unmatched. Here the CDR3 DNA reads TGCAGTGCTAGACTGACAGGGTCCTACGAGCAGTACTTC. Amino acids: CSARLTGSYEQYF.

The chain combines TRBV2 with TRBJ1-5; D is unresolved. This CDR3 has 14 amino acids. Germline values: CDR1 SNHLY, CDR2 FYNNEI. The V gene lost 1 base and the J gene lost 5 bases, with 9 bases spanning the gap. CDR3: CASSEDGRDQPQHF. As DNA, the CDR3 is TGTGCCAGCAGTGAAGATGGTCGGGATCAGCCCCAGCATTTT.

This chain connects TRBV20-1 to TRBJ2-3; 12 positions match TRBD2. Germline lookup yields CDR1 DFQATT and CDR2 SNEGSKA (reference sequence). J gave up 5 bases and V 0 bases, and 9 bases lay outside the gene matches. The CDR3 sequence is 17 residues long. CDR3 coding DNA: TGCAGTGCTAGAGATCAAGGACTAGCGGGGCGAATAGATACGCAGTATTTT. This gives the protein CSARDQGLAGRIDTQYF.

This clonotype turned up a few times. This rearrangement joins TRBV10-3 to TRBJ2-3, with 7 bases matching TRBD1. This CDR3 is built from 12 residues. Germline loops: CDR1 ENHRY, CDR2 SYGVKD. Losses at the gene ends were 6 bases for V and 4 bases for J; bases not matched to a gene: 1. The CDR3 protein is CAIRGGADTQYF. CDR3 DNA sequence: TGTGCCATCAGAGGGGGCGCAGATACGCAGTATTTT.

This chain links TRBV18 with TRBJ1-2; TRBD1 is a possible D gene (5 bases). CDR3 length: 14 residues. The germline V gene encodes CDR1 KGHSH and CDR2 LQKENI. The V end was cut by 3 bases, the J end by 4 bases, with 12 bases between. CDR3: CASSPGREGYGYTF. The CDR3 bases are TGTGCCAGCTCACCGGGACGGGAAGGCTATGGCTACACCTTC.

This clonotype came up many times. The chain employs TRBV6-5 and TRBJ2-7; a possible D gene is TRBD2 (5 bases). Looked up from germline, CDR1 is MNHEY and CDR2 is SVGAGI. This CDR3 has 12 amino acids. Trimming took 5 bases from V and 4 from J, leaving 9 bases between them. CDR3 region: CASSQTGYEQYF. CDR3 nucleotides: TGTGCCAGCAGTCAAACGGGGTACGAGCAGTACTTC.

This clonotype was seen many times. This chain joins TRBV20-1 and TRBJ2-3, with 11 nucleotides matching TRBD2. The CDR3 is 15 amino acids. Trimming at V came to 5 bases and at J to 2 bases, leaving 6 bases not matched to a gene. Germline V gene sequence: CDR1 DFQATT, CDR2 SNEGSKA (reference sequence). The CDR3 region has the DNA TGCAGTGCTGTTACTAGCGGGGGAACCACAGATACGCAGTATTTT. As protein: CSAVTSGGTTDTQYF.

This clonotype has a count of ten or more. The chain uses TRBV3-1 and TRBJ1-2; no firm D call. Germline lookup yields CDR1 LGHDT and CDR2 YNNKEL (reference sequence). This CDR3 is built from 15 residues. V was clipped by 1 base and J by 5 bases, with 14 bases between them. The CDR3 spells CASSQGYSMVYGYTF. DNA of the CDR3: TGTGCCAGCAGCCAAGGTTACAGCATGGTATATGGCTACACCTTC.